This T cell receptor beta chain derives from a study of CD8 T cells in Susac syndrome. CD8+ and CD4+ T cells from blood underwent TCR beta sequencing, which was carried out in a high-throughput format. TEMRA cells were FACS-enriched, and CD8+ and CD4+ T cells were isolated negatively. V lost 0 bases and J lost 2, with 12 bases in between. This CDR3 spans 16 amino acids. Germline lookup yields CDR1 MGHRA and CDR2 YSYEKL. With random hexamers, about 0.5 to 1 ug RNA was reverse transcribed. An immunoSEQ multiplex PCR amplified TCR beta CDR3 over 54 Vbeta and 13 Jbeta. TCRdb recomputed calls from the immunoSEQ multiplex PCR reads with MiXCR, one row per CDR3 protein. The sample gives 150,000 to 200,000 distinct CDR3 sequences, approximately 92% of which show up once; 0.12% to 0.15% is in the top ten. This clonotype was seen only once.

The source is a human donor in good health. The chain has TRBV4-1 and TRBJ2-3; D remains ambiguous. The sequencing sample was made of CD4+ T cells from PBMCs. This CDR3 reads CASSQEPAPTTDTQYF. CDR3 coding DNA: TGCGCCAGCAGCCAAGAACCAGCACCAACCACAGATACGCAGTATTTT.